The entry below describes one TCR beta chain. This sample is part of a study of blood T cell repertoires in COVID-19. Turning to the study itself: Donors in the United States, Italy and Spain gave samples during acute or convalescent COVID-19. T cells, B-cell-depleted T cells, or PBMCs supplied cDNA or gDNA.

This CDR3 contains 18 residues. V lost 0 bases to trimming and J lost 7 bases; unmatched junction nucleotides: 13. Germline V gene sequence: CDR1 SGHTA, CDR2 FQGTGA. Authors' data handling: How many nucleated cells were present was estimated from reference gene primer amplification. Repertoires were generated with immunoSEQ multiplex PCR, while TCRdb's copy carries only in-frame clones and drops some. The DNA gave D and trimming, while V, J and clone size come from that table. There are more than 45,000 clones in the sample; 90% occur only once, and under 1.5% lies in the top ten. The chain joins TRBV7-3 to TRBJ2-2, with TRBD2 matching 8 bases. The sequence derives from a man aged 55 to 69 with acute or convalescent COVID-19. The sample consisted of peripheral blood. The CDR3 loop reads CASSLTPPTAGVGGELFF. In DNA, the CDR3 is TGTGCCAGCAGCTTAACCCCGCCGACAGCGGGAGTAGGCGGGGAGCTGTTTTTT.